The present TCR beta chain was sequenced within a study of blood T cell repertoires in COVID-19. V lost 0 bases, J lost 4 bases, and 10 bases lay in between. The CDR3 length is 14 residues. CDR1 and CDR2 from the germline V gene are SGHRS and YFSETQ. The data were produced by immunoSEQ multiplex PCR, yet TCRdb's version contains in-frame clones alone and is incomplete. Of some 260,000 clones detected, 88% appear once; the ten largest clones hold 0.99%. This clonotype was obtained from a woman aged 40 to 50 who had recovered from COVID-19. The rearrangement uses TRBV5-1 and TRBJ1-2; D unresolved. Input material: peripheral blood. As DNA, the CDR3 is TGCGCCAGCAGCTTGGGGAGCCCCCTCTATGGCTACACCTTC. Its protein is CASSLGSPLYGYTF.